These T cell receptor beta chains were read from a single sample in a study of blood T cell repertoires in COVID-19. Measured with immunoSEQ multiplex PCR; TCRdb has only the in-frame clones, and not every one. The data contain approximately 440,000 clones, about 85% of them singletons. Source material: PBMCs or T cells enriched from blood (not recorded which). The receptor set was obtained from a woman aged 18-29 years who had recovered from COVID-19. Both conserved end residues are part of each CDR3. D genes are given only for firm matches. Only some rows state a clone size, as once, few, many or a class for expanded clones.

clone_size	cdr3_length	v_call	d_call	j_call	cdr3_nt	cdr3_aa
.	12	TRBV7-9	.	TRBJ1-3	TGTGCCACCAGGCACGGGGGAAACACCATATATTTT	CATRHGGNTIYF
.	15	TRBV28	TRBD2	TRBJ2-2	TGTGCCAGCAGGCCCCGACTAGCGAGGACCGGGGAGCTGTTTTTT	CASRPRLARTGELFF
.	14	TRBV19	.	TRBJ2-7	TGTGCCAGTAGTATGTCAGGGTGGAGCGACGAGCAGTACTTC	CASSMSGWSDEQYF
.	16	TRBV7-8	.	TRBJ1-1	TGTGCCAGCAGCTTAGCTCCTCTTCCTTCCCTCGGGGAAGCTTTCTTT	CASSLAPLPSLGEAFF
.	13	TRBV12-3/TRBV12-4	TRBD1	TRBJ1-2	TGTGCCAGCAGGAAGACAGGGGACTATGGCTACACCTTC	CASRKTGDYGYTF
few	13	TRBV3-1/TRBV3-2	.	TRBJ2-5	TGTGCCAGCAGCCAAGACTCTAGGGAGACCCAGTACTTC	CASSQDSRETQYF
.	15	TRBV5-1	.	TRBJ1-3	TGCGCCAGCAGCCAGGGTGGCGGCTCTGGAAACACCATATATTTT	CASSQGGGSGNTIYF
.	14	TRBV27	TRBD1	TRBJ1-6	TGTGCCAGCAGTTGGAGGGGGCTTAATCCACCCCTCCACTTT	CASSWRGLNPPLHF
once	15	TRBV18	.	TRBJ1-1	TGTGCCAGCTCACCACCGACAGGAGAGAACACTGAAGCTTTCTTT	CASSPPTGENTEAFF
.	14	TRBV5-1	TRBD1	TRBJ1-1	TGCGCCAGCAGAGAAGCGTGGACAGGTGCTGAAGCTTTCTTT	CASREAWTGAEAFF
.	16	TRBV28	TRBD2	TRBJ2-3	TGTGCCAGCAGTTTTTTAAGCGGGGGGGCAGCAGATACGCAGTATTTT	CASSFLSGGAADTQYF
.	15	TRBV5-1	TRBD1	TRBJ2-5	TGCGCCAGCAGCCCCGGGACAGTCGATGGGGGTACCCAGTACTTC	CASSPGTVDGGTQYF
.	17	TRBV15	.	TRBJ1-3	TGTGCCACCAGCAGAGCCCCTCGACAGGAAATAGGAAACACCATATATTTT	CATSRAPRQEIGNTIYF
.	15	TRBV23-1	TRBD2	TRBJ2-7	TGCGCCAGCAGTCAATTAGTCGGGGGGGAGGGAAAGCAGTACTTC	CASSQLVGGEGKQYF
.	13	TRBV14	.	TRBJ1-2	TGTGCCAGCAGCCCACTATTGTTCGGTGGCTACACCTTC	CASSPLLFGGYTF
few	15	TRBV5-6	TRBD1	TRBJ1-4	TGTGCCAGCAGCGCTATTCGACAGGGAGACGAAAAACTGTTTTTT	CASSAIRQGDEKLFF